The sequence of this TCR beta chain was determined in a study of shared clonotypes between healthy human individuals. Study findings and constraints: Non-shared clonotypes were found to have lower generation probabilities than the clonotypes that were shared by all four of the sorted-subset donors. Genetic and exposure-history diversity was limited by the few donors.

Clones were read by immunoSEQ multiplex PCR, and TCRdb kept only the in-frame ones, dropping some. The table lists 850,000 to 1,200,000 clones, more than 65% of them singletons. In the case of this clone: Its antigen remains unidentified.

V dropped 6 bases and J dropped 7 bases, with 10 bases sitting between them. Germline CDR1 SGHDN, CDR2 FVKESK. CDR3 length: 12 amino acids. The sequenced material came from memory CD4+ T cells sorted from blood. Subset meaning: CD45RA-negative fraction. This sequence originates from a man aged 18 to 30 in good health. The genes are TRBV14 and TRBJ2-1; TRBD1 or TRBD2 may be the D gene (5 bases each). DNA for the CDR3: TGTGCCAGCAGTCGGGACCCTAATGAGCAGTTCTTC. Amino acids: CASSRDPNEQFF.